This T cell receptor (beta chain) was documented in a study of T cells in Graves' hyperthyroidism and ophthalmopathy. Study-level background: Peripheral blood sampling occurred at initial diagnosis, before any treatment.

Overall study results and limits: Most thyroid clonotypes with frequency above 0.001 were detected in blood. A median about 6.5 months before onset, the model predicted ophthalmopathy.

It was RNA transcripts that yielded the amplified TCR beta CDR3 regions. Using the HTBI primer set, a first-round RT-PCR was run on the TCR CDR3. Each CDR3 protein is one row after TCRdb ran MiXCR on the multiplex PCR reads. This sample has over 500,000 distinct CDR3 sequences, with about 15% found just once. This clonotype came up many times. Its specificity is not known. Germline assignment: CDR1 MDHEN and CDR2 SYDVKM. CDR3 length: 13 residues. The V segment lost 10 bases and the J segment 4 bases; nucleotides outside the gene matches: 9. Diagnosing involved the use of clinical symptoms, serum thyroxine and TRAb, thyroid ultrasound and orbital computed tomography.

The sequencing input was blood. The rearrangement joins TRBV28 to TRBJ2-7; 8 nucleotides align to TRBD2. The sequence was collected from a woman between 40 and 50 years old with Graves' hyperthyroidism. The CDR3 region has the DNA TGTGCCACAACGGGGGGGCTTATTTACGAGCAGTACTTC. It yields the protein CATTGGLIYEQYF. Full variable domain (missing parts from reference TRBV28 and TRBJ2-7): DVKVTQSSRYLVKRTGEKVFLECVQDMDHENMFWYRQDPGLGLRLIYFSYDVKMKEKGDIPEGYSVSREKKERFSLILESASTNQTSMYLCATTGGLIYEQYFGPGTRLTVT.